The sequence of this T cell receptor beta chain was determined in a study of blood T cell repertoires in COVID-19. Study information: COVID-19 samples collected from the United States, Italy and Spain covered acute and convalescent phases.

Germline lookup yields CDR1 SGHTA and CDR2 FQGNSA. V was pared by 1 base and J by 3 bases, with 10 bases between. This CDR3 is 14 amino acids long. Original processing notes: How many nucleated cells were present was estimated from reference gene primer amplification. TCRdb's table, derived via immunoSEQ multiplex PCR, lists solely in-frame clones and lacks some. The V and J calls and clone size are taken from that table; D and trimming were inferred from the DNA. The sample gives 90,000 to 150,000 clones, less than 90% of which show up once; 7.9% is in the top ten. Only one count was recorded for this clone.

V usage is TRBV7-2 and J usage is TRBJ2-7, with D possibly being TRBD2 (6 bases). Sequenced material: peripheral blood. The clonotype originates from a man in his 70s who had recovered from COVID-19. This chain's CDR3 is CASSLDGGLYEQYF. The DNA of the CDR3 is TGTGCCAGCAGCTTAGATGGAGGGCTCTACGAGCAGTACTTC.